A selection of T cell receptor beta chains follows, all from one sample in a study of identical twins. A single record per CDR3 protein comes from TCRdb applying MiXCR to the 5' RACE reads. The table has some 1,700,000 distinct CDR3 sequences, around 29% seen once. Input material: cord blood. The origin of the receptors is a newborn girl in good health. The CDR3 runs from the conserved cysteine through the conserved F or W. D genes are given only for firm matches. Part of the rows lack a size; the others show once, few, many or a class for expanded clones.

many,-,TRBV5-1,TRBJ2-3,TGCGCCAGCAGCTTGGTTAGAGGTGCCGATACGCAGTATTTT,CASSLVRGADTQYF
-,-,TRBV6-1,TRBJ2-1,TGTGCCAGCAGTGAGTTTTTTCCTAGCGCTTACAATGAGCAGTTCTTC,CASSEFFPSAYNEQFF
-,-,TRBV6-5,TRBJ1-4,TGTGCCAGCAGTTACTCTCGGGGGGCGGAAAAACTGTTTTTT,CASSYSRGAEKLFF
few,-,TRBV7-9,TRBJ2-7,TGTGCCAGCAGCTTAGGACAGTTCCCTCGCGAGCAGTACTTC,CASSLGQFPREQYF
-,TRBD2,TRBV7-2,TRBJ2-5,TGTGCCAGCAGCTTAGCGGGACTACCCATGATGGAGACCCAGTACTTC,CASSLAGLPMMETQYF
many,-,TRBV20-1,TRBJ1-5,TGCAGTGCTAGAGGGCAACTAAATCAGCCCCAGCATTTT,CSARGQLNQPQHF
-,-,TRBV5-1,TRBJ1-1,TGCGCCAGCAGCTTGGTCCAGGGGTTAAGTTTCTTT,CASSLVQGLSFF
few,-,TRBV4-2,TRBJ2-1,TGTGCCAGCAGCCAAGAGGGGAGGTCCTACAATGAGCAGTTCTTC,CASSQEGRSYNEQFF
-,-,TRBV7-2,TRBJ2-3,TGTGCCAGCAGCTTACGTGTCACAGATATGCAGTATTTT,CASSLRVTDMQYF
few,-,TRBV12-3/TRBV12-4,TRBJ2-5,TGTGCCAGCTCCCGAGGCAGGCCGTACCAAGAGACCCAGTACTTC,CASSRGRPYQETQYF
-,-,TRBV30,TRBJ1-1,TGTGCCTGGGAAAGGGGAACTGAAGCTTTCTTT,CAWERGTEAFF
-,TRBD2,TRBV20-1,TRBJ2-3,TGCAGTGCTAGGATGGGAGGGCCGACAGATACGCAGTATTTT,CSARMGGPTDTQYF
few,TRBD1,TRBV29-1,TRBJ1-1,TGCAGCGCGACTACAGGGGTCACTGAAGCTTTCTTT,CSATTGVTEAFF
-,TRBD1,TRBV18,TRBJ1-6,TGTGCCAGCTCACCACGAGGTCCGGACAGGGCCAATTCACCCCCCCACTTT,CASSPRGPDRANSPPHF
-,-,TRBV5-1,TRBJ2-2,TGCGCCAGCAGCTTCGGATATAGCGCAACGGCCGGGGAGCTGTTTTTT,CASSFGYSATAGELFF
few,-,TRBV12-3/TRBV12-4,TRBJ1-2,TGTGCCAGCAGCCCTTTGGGGGCTAAGTATGGCTACACCTTC,CASSPLGAKYGYTF
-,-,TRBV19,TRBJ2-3,TGTGCCTGGAAGGAGGATACGCAGTATTTT,CAWKEDTQYF
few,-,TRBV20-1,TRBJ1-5,TGCAGTGCTAGAGGGGCAGGGGTTCAGCCCCAGCATTTT,CSARGAGVQPQHF
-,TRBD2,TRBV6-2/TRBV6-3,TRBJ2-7,TGTGCCAGCAGTTACGGAGGGACTAGCGGGACCTACGAGCAGTACTTC,CASSYGGTSGTYEQYF
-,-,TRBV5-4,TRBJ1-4,TGTGCCAGCAGCTTGGGACAACCAGGTGAAAAACTGTTTTTT,CASSLGQPGEKLFF
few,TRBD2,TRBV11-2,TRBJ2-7,TGTGCCAGCAGCCCAACTCGGGCGGGAGGGTCCTACGAGCAGTACTTC,CASSPTRAGGSYEQYF
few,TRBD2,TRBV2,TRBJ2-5,TGTGCCAGCTGGACTAGCGCAGAGACCCAGTACTTC,CASWTSAETQYF
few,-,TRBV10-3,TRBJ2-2,TGTGCCATCAGTGACCGGGGGTTCGGGGAGCTGTTTTTT,CAISDRGFGELFF
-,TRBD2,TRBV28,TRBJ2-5,TGTGCCAGCAGCCACTTAGCGGGAGTGCAAGAGACCCAGTACTTC,CASSHLAGVQETQYF
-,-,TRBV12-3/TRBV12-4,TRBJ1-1,TGTGCCAGCAGTACGGCAGGGAACACTGAAGCTTTCTTT,CASSTAGNTEAFF
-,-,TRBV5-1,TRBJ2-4,TGCGCCAGCAGTGGTGACAGGAACACCTACGGGCAGTACTTC,CASSGDRNTYGQYF
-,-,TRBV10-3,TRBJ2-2,TGTGCCATCACCCAGGGGGGGTTTCGAGGCACCGGGGAGCTGTTTTTT,CAITQGGFRGTGELFF
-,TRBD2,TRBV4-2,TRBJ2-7,TGTGCCAGCAGCCAAGATCCCCTAGCGGGAGTAGTCTACGAGCAGTACTTC,CASSQDPLAGVVYEQYF
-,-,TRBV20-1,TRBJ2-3,TGCAGTGCTAGAGATCAGGGCAGGGGAGGGATAGATACGCAGTATTTT,CSARDQGRGGIDTQYF
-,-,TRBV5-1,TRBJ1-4,TGCGCCAGCAGCGGGGGGTTGACTAATGAAAAACTGTTTTTT,CASSGGLTNEKLFF
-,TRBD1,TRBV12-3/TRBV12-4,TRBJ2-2,TGTGCCAGCAGCCGAAAAAGACAGGGATTTAGGGAGCTGTTTTTT,CASSRKRQGFRELFF
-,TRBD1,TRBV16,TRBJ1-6,TGTGCCAGCGGCCAATCGGGACAGGGGGCTTATTCACCCCTCCACTTT,CASGQSGQGAYSPLHF
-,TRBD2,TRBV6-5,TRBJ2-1,TGTGCCAGCAGTTACTCCCGACTAGCCGCCACCTACAATGAGCAGTTCTTC,CASSYSRLAATYNEQFF
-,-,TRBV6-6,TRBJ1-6,TGTGCCTCCTCCCCCTTTGGGGGCTCCTATAATTCACCCCTCCACTTT,CASSPFGGSYNSPLHF
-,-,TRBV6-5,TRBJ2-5,TGTGCCAGCAGTTACCGGACAGGGACCGGGACTACATACAATGAGCAGTACTTC,CASSYRTGTGTTYNEQYF
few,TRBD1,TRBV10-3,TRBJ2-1,TGTGCCATCAGTGGGGGTGTAGGTGGACAGGGGCAGTTCTTC,CAISGGVGGQGQFF